This T cell receptor (beta chain) was recovered during a study of blood T cell repertoires in COVID-19. CDR3 size: 18 residues. Losses at the gene ends were 4 bases for V and 9 bases for J; bases not matched to a gene: 19. CDR1 MNHEY and CDR2 SMNVEV come from the germline V gene (reference sequence). TCRdb's table, derived via immunoSEQ multiplex PCR, lists solely in-frame clones and lacks some. The data hold approximately 100,000 clones, with 70% to 85% observed a single time. The receptor comes from a man in his sixties or seventies with acute or convalescent COVID-19. V usage is TRBV27 and J usage is TRBJ2-1, with 9 bases fitting TRBD2. Sequencing used peripheral blood. Written as DNA, the CDR3 is TGTGCCAGCAGTTATGGCTCCCGCGGGGGCGGGAGGGCGGGTGAGCAGTTCTTC. Translation gives CASSYGSRGGGRAGEQFF.